One and the same sample provided the 18 T cell receptor beta chains below, sequenced in a study of identical twins. TCRdb re-called the 5' RACE reads with MiXCR, one entry per CDR3 protein. This sample has 450,000 or so distinct CDR3 sequences, with around 20% found just once. The sequenced sample was naive T cells sorted from blood. The receptors come from a man aged 45-60 years in good health.

This clonotype was found many times. This chain connects TRBV12-3 or TRBV12-4 to TRBJ1-3; D not resolved. Trimming left V 3 bases short and J 0 bases short, with 21 bases between. The CDR3 loop spans 19 amino acids. The CDR3 loop is CASSFSWSGSEFSGNTIYF. CDR3 DNA: TGTGCCAGCAGTTTCTCTTGGTCTGGGAGTGAGTTCTCTGGAAACACCATATATTTT.

This clonotype was seen only a few times. The genes are TRBV7-2 and TRBJ2-4; 7 bases map to TRBD2. The CDR3 runs 17 residues. CDR1 SGHTA and CDR2 FQGNSA come from the germline V gene. Trimming at V came to 5 bases and at J to 0 bases, leaving 10 bases not matched to a gene. The CDR3 region has the DNA TGTGCCAGCAGCCCCTCGAGCGGGGTACTAGCCAAAAACATTCAGTACTTC. Its protein product is CASSPSSGVLAKNIQYF. The full variable domain, in which reference TRBV7-2 and TRBJ2-4 provide the parts outside the CDR3, is GAGVSQSPSNKVTEKGKDVELRCDPISGHTALYWYRQSLGQGLEFLIYFQGNSAPDKSGLPSDRFSAERTGGSVSTLTIQRTQQEDSAVYLCASSPSSGVLAKNIQYFGAGTRLSVL.

This clonotype was seen at least ten times. This rearrangement joins TRBV5-1 to TRBJ2-7; 7 bases fit TRBD2. Germline loops: CDR1 SGHRS, CDR2 YFSETQ. With V trimmed by 0 bases and J by 4 bases, 4 bases remained unmatched. The CDR3 is 14 amino acids. DNA for the CDR3: TGCGCCAGCAGCTTGGTGGGGGAGGGGTACGAGCAGTACTTC. It encodes CASSLVGEGYEQYF.

This clonotype was seen a few times. The chain carries TRBV5-1 and TRBJ2-3, with a tentative D call TRBD2 (5 bases). This CDR3 contains 16 residues. Germline CDR1 and CDR2: SGHRS and YFSETQ. Trimming shortened V by 0 bases and J by 4 bases, and 15 bases separated the two germline ends. The chain's CDR3 is CASSLGMASHPDTQYF. CDR3 sequence (DNA): TGCGCCAGCAGCTTGGGAATGGCTAGCCATCCAGATACGCAGTATTTT.

This clonotype appeared many times. The J gene is TRBJ2-3, the V gene TRBV12-3 or TRBV12-4; D remains unclear. With 7 bases removed from V and 3 bases from J, the gap between germline ends came to 11 bases. This CDR3 is built from 13 residues. CDR3 sequence: CASIKDLTDTQYF. CDR3 bases: TGTGCCAGCATCAAGGACCTAACAGATACGCAGTATTTT.

This clonotype was counted ten times or more. The rearrangement links TRBV4-2 to TRBJ2-7; D unclear. CDR1 LGHNA and CDR2 YNFKEQ come from the germline V gene. V was trimmed by 5 bases and J by 3 bases, leaving 8 bases between them. This CDR3 has 12 amino acids. The CDR3 bases are TGTGCCAGCAGCGAAAAGAGCTACGAGCAGTACTTC. Its translation is CASSEKSYEQYF.

Concerning this clonotype: A single base separates this from a much larger clone, so it may be a read error. The rearrangement joins TRBV7-2 to TRBJ2-2; TRBD1 agrees at 11 bases. Germline lookup yields CDR1 SGHTA and CDR2 FQGNSA. This CDR3 has 16 amino acids. J was trimmed by 4 bases and V by 4 bases; bases with no gene match: 5. The CDR3 bases are TGTGCCAGCAGCTCCCGGGACAGGGGGGGCACCGGGGAGCTGTTTTTT. It encodes CASSSRDRGGTGELFF.

The chain combines TRBV6-1 with TRBJ2-7; the D call may be TRBD1 or TRBD2 (5 bases each). CDR1 and CDR2 from the germline V gene are MNHNS and SASEGT. The V end was cut by 1 base, the J end by 4 bases, with 11 bases between. The CDR3 extends over 14 amino acids. The CDR3 DNA reads as TGTGCCAGCAGTGAAGTTCGGGGCGGGTACGAGCAGTACTTC. As protein: CASSEVRGGYEQYF.

This clonotype was observed many times. This rearrangement joins TRBV5-1 to TRBJ2-7; the match to TRBD2 covers 10 bases. V was clipped by 4 bases and J by 1 base; unmatched bases: 5. The V gene's germline CDR1 is SGHRS and CDR2 YFSETQ. This CDR3 has 15 amino acids. CDR3 DNA sequence: TGCGCCAGCAGCGTCACTAGCGGGGCATCCTACGAGCAGTACTTC. As protein: CASSVTSGASYEQYF.

There are many counts of this clonotype. The chain recombines TRBV4-3 with TRBJ2-1, with D perhaps assigned TRBD1 or TRBD2 (5 bases each). Per germline, CDR1 LGHNA and CDR2 YSLEER. This CDR3 contains 13 residues. The V end was cut by 4 bases, the J end by 5 bases, with 9 bases between. The CDR3 DNA sequence: TGCGCCAGCAGCCCGCGAGGGGACAATGAGCAGTTCTTC. It translates to CASSPRGDNEQFF.

The gene calls are TRBV6-1 and TRBJ1-5; unclear D gene. Per the germline V gene, CDR1 is MNHNS and CDR2 is SASEGT. The CDR3 totals 14 residues. V gave up 5 bases and J gave up 0 bases, with 8 bases separating them. CDR3 nucleotide sequence: TGTGCCAGCAGTCGGACTTATAGCAATCAGCCCCAGCATTTT. This gives the protein CASSRTYSNQPQHF.

This clonotype showed up just once. The CDR3: CASSKWGQSQETQYF. The CDR3, as DNA: TGTGCCAGCAGCAAATGGGGGCAGAGCCAAGAGACCCAGTACTTC. The chain links TRBV7-2 to TRBJ2-5, with D perhaps matching TRBD1 (6 bases). CDR3 length equals 15 residues. CDR1 SGHTA and CDR2 FQGNSA come from the germline V gene. Trimming removed 5 bases from V and 1 base from J, with 14 bases in between.

The rearrangement joins TRBV20-1 to TRBJ1-4; D may be TRBD1 (5 bases). This CDR3 has 15 amino acids. V lost 6 bases and J 1 base, leaving 15 bases between the germline ends. CDR1 is DFQATT, CDR2 SNEGSKA, per germline (reference sequence). The CDR3, as DNA: TGCAGTGCGGCCTCGGGGGAGGAAACTAATGAAAAACTGTTTTTT. Its protein product is CSAASGEETNEKLFF.

This clonotype was seen at least ten times. The chain uses TRBV20-1 and TRBJ2-3, with D possibly being TRBD2 (6 bases). Trimming pared 0 bases from V and 0 bases from J, leaving 10 bases between. CDR1 is DFQATT and CDR2 is SNEGSKA in the germline V gene (reference sequence). The CDR3 covers 15 residues. The CDR3 sequence: CSARDLAASTDTQYF. CDR3 bases: TGCAGTGCTAGAGATTTAGCGGCTAGCACAGATACGCAGTATTTT.

The chain has TRBV29-1 and TRBJ1-1, with no clear D. The CDR3 extends over 13 amino acids. Per the germline V gene, CDR1 is SQVTM and CDR2 is ANQGSEA. Deletions cut 7 bases from V and 1 base from J, with 13 bases between. The CDR3 spells CSAEGQENTEAFF. The DNA of the CDR3 is TGCAGCGCCGAAGGGCAAGAGAACACTGAAGCTTTCTTT.

This clonotype was detected a few times. This chain uses TRBV6-2 or TRBV6-3 with TRBJ2-7; unclear D gene. CDR3 length: 12 residues. V dropped 2 bases and J dropped 2 bases, with 4 bases sitting between them. Germline-derived CDR1 and CDR2 are MNHEY and SVGEGT. CDR3 bases: TGTGCCAGCAGTTACGACCCCTACGAGCAGTACTTC. It codes for CASSYDPYEQYF.

This clonotype was observed a few times. V gene TRBV6-1 combines with J gene TRBJ2-1, with 11 bases matching TRBD2. The CDR3 has 14 residues. The V and J ends lost 8 bases and 12 bases, in that order; junction bases with no gene match: 12. Germline V gives CDR1 MNHNS, CDR2 SASEGT. CDR3 coding DNA: TGTGCCAGCTCCCCCGGACTAGCGGGTAGGACGCAGTTCTTC. Its protein product is CASSPGLAGRTQFF.

The table lists this clonotype with a few counts. The V call is TRBV4-2, the J call TRBJ1-2, with TRBD1 matching over 9 bases. V shed 1 base, J shed 8 bases, and the junction held 14 bases outside the gene matches. The CDR3 covers 17 residues. Germline CDR1 is LGHNA and CDR2 is YNFKEQ. CDR3 sequence (DNA): TGTGCCAGCAGCCAAGTTAGTGGAACAGGGACAGGGTACGGCTACACCTTC. Translated: CASSQVSGTGTGYGYTF.